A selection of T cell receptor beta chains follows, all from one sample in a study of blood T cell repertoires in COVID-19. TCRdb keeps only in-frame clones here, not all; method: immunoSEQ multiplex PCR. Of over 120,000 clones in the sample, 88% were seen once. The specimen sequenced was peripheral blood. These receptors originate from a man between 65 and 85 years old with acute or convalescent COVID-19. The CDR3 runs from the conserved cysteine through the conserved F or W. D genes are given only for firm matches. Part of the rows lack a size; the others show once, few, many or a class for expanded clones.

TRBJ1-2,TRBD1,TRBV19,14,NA,TGTGCCAGTAGTCCGCGACAGGGCAACTATGGCTACACCTTC,CASSPRQGNYGYTF
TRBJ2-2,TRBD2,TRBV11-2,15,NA,TGTGCCAGCAGCTTAGCAGTAGCGGGAGGCGGGGAGCTGTTTTTT,CASSLAVAGGGELFF
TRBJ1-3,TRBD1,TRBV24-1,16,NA,TGTGCCACCAGTGATAACGGACAGGGTGACGGAAACACCATATATTTT,CATSDNGQGDGNTIYF
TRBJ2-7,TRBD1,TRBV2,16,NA,TGTGCCAGCAGCCCACCCGGGACAGGGGGCCGCTACGAGCAGTACTTC,CASSPPGTGGRYEQYF
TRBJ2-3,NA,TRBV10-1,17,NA,TGCGCCAGCAGTGACCCCGCCAGGCCTTTTAGCACAGATACGCAGTATTTT,CASSDPARPFSTDTQYF
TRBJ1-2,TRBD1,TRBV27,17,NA,TGTGCCAGCAGATCCACAGGGGGCCGCCCTTCTAACTATGGCTACACCTTC,CASRSTGGRPSNYGYTF
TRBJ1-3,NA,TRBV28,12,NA,TGTGCCAGCAGTTCCAGAGGGAACACCATATATTTT,CASSSRGNTIYF
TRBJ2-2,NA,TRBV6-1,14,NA,TGTGCCAGCAGGGAAGGACTGAGCACCGGGGAGCTGTTTTTT,CASREGLSTGELFF
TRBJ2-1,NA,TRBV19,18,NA,TGTGCCAGTAGTATAGAGGCCACTAGACTTAGGGCGAGGAATGAGCAGTTCTTC,CASSIEATRLRARNEQFF
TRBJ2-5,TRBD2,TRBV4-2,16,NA,TGTGCCAGCAGCCAAGATATAGCGGGGGGCCAAGAGACCCAGTACTTC,CASSQDIAGGQETQYF
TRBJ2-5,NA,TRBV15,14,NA,TGTGCCACCAGCAGAGATAGCATTGGGGAGACCCAGTACTTC,CATSRDSIGETQYF
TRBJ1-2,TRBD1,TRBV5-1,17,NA,TGCGCCAGCAGCGGGGGGACAGTCGATACTTCTAACTATGGCTACACCTTC,CASSGGTVDTSNYGYTF
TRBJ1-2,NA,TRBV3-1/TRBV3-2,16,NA,TGTGCCAGCAGCTCCTCACGCAGGGAATTCAACTATGGCTACACCTTC,CASSSSRREFNYGYTF
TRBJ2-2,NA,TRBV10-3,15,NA,TGTGCCATCAGTGGAACAACAGCCAACACCGGGGAGCTGTTTTTT,CAISGTTANTGELFF
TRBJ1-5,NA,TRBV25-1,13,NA,TGTGCCAGCAGTGGACCGGGGGAACAGCCCCAGCATTTT,CASSGPGEQPQHF
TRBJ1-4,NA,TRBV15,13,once,TGTGCCACCAGCAGAGATCGGGGGGAAAAACTGTTTTTT,CATSRDRGEKLFF
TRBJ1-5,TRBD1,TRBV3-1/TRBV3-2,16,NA,TGTGCCAGCAGCCAAGATGGCACAGGGGACAATCAGCCCCAGCATTTT,CASSQDGTGDNQPQHF
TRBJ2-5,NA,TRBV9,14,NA,TGTGCCAGCAGTGCACAGGGTTCGTTCGCGACCCAGTACTTC,CASSAQGSFATQYF
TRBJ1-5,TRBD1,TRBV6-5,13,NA,TGTGCCAGCATCAGGGGGCAGGGTCAGCCCCAGCATTTT,CASIRGQGQPQHF
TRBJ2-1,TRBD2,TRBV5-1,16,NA,TGCGCCAGCAGCTTCCTCCCGACTAGCGCGTACAATGAGCAGTTCTTC,CASSFLPTSAYNEQFF
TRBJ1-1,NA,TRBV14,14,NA,TGTGCCAGCAGCCAAGTCTCGAGGGCCACTGAAGCTTTCTTT,CASSQVSRATEAFF
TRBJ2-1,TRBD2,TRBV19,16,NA,TGTGCCAGTAGTCCCCGCGTGGGGGGGTCCTACAATGAGCAGTTCTTC,CASSPRVGGSYNEQFF